This TCR beta chain was captured by sequencing in a study of breast tumors, draining lymph nodes, adjacent tissues. Samples came from axillary lymph nodes draining the breast cancer. General study findings and limits: Data fit most tumor T cells coming from lymph node, expanding in tumor.

MiXCR, run by TCRdb on the multiplex PCR reads, gives a single entry per CDR3 protein. This table has 290,000 or so distinct CDR3 sequences, roughly 31% appearing once. V was cut by 6 bases and J by 4 bases, with 15 bases left in between. Germline-derived CDR1 and CDR2 are MNHEY and SVGAGI. The CDR3 loop spans 14 amino acids. There are many counts of this clonotype. Its target is unknown. This receptor was taken from a female donor with breast cancer. Some clones in this sample may be carry-over from other donors' samples. The specimen was axillary lymph node tissue. The chain employs TRBV6-5 and TRBJ1-2; D is possibly TRBD1 (5 bases). CDR3 loop: CASRPFGAAYGYTF. CDR3 in DNA: TGTGCCAGCAGACCCTTTGGGGCTGCCTATGGCTACACCTTC.